A single sample gave rise to the 20 T cell receptor beta chains below, sequenced in a study of vaccination and CD4 T cells after COVID-19. Treatment noted: roughly 11-day PBMC culture with coronavirus spike peptide pools or control peptides (ViraFEST assay). Oncomine TCR Beta short-read sequencing was applied to DNA from cultured CD4+ T cells. TCRdb independently ran MiXCR on the PCR reads; one entry per CDR3 protein. The table shows fewer than 18,000 distinct CDR3 sequences, with 51% occurring only once. These receptors are not linked to any known antigen. Sequencing was carried out using CD4+ T cells from blood, cultured in vitro. The receptors were sampled from a human donor who had recovered from COVID-19.

This sequence joins TRBV18 and TRBJ1-2; D is unclear. Trimming pared 3 bases from V and 5 bases from J, leaving 7 bases between. The CDR3 contains 12 residues. Germline V gives CDR1 KGHSH, CDR2 LQKENI. Here the CDR3 reads CASSPSGYGYTF. CDR3 nucleotide sequence: TGTGCCAGCTCACCTTCGGGTTATGGCTACACCTTC. Based on the CDR3 plus reference TRBV18 and TRBJ1-2, the full variable domain is NAGVMQNPRHLVRRRGQEARLRCSPMKGHSHVYWYRQLPEEGLKFMVYLQKENIIDESGMPKERFSAEFPKEGPSILRIQQVVRGDSAAYFCASSPSGYGYTFGSGTRLTVV.

The V and J genes are TRBV24-1 and TRBJ2-1, with a possible D match to TRBD1 (6 bases). The CDR3 is 16 amino acids. V was pared by 7 bases and J by 1 base, with 16 bases between. The V gene's germline CDR1 is KGHDR and CDR2 SFDVKD. The CDR3 DNA follows: TGTGCCACCAGCGATCGGACAGCAGGGTCCTACAATGAGCAGTTCTTC. Residues: CATSDRTAGSYNEQFF.

The rearrangement joins TRBV18 to TRBJ1-5; D gene unclear. V lost 4 bases and J 4 bases, leaving 5 bases between the germline ends. This CDR3 has 12 residues. Germline loops: CDR1 KGHSH, CDR2 LQKENI. DNA for the CDR3: TGTGCCAGCTCACGAGAGAATCAGCCCCAGCATTTT. Its protein is CASSRENQPQHF.

CDR3: CASSIGLAGHLQYF. Here the CDR3 DNA reads TGTGCCAGTAGTATCGGTCTAGCGGGGCACCTTCAGTACTTC. The rearrangement joins TRBV19 to TRBJ2-4, with 9 bases aligning to TRBD2. Germline V gene lookup returns CDR1 LNHDA and CDR2 SQIVND (reference sequence). The V and J ends lost 3 bases and 11 bases, in that order; junction bases with no gene match: 8. This CDR3 is built from 14 residues. Together with reference TRBV19 and TRBJ2-4, the CDR3 gives the full variable domain: DGGITQSPKYLFRKEGQNVTLSCEQNLNHDAMYWYRQDPGQGLRLIYYSQIVNDFQKGDIAEGYSVSREKKESFPLTVTSAQKNPTAFYLCASSIGLAGHLQYFGAGTRLSVL.

This clonotype was counted once. This chain links TRBV29-1 with TRBJ2-7; tentative D call: TRBD2 (5 bases). Germline V gene lookup returns CDR1 SQVTM and CDR2 ANQGSEA. Trimming took 5 bases from V and 2 from J, leaving 13 bases between them. There are 13 residues in the CDR3. DNA of the CDR3: TGCAGCGTTCCGGGGATGGGGACCTACGAGCAGTACTTC. Its protein is CSVPGMGTYEQYF.

The chain carries TRBV10-3 and TRBJ1-6; no definite D call. Germline values: CDR1 ENHRY, CDR2 SYGVKD. The CDR3 covers 13 residues. Trimming took 1 base from V and 7 from J, leaving 5 bases between them. This CDR3 reads CAISELANSPLHF. As DNA, the CDR3 is TGTGCCATCAGTGAGTTGGCCAATTCACCCCTCCACTTT.

This chain uses TRBV6-1 with TRBJ2-3; D is unresolved. CDR3 length equals 14 residues. Trimming pared 5 bases from V and 1 base from J, leaving 10 bases between. Germline V lookup: CDR1 MNHNS, CDR2 SASEGT. CDR3 in DNA: TGTGCCAGCAGTAGCCTCCCCGGCACAGATACGCAGTATTTT. It encodes CASSSLPGTDTQYF.

This clonotype turned up a few times. CDR3 nucleotides: TGTGCCAGCAGCTTATCGGGCAGGGCCGAGACCCAGTACTTC. Amino acids: CASSLSGRAETQYF. This chain uses TRBV7-2 with TRBJ2-5, with D perhaps TRBD1 (5 bases). Germline-derived CDR1 and CDR2 are SGHTA and FQGNSA. The CDR3 extends over 14 amino acids. V lost 2 bases and J lost 5, with 12 bases in between.

The chain recombines TRBV18 with TRBJ2-5; possibly TRBD2 for D (6 bases). Trimming left V 6 bases short and J 5 bases short, with 13 bases between. CDR3 size: 13 residues. Germline CDR1 reads KGHSH; CDR2 reads LQKENI. This CDR3 reads CASSTRDSETQYF. CDR3 in DNA: TGTGCCAGCTCCACCAGGGACTCGGAGACCCAGTACTTC. The variable domain in full, with the rest retrieved from reference TRBV18 and TRBJ2-5, is NAGVMQNPRHLVRRRGQEARLRCSPMKGHSHVYWYRQLPEEGLKFMVYLQKENIIDESGMPKERFSAEFPKEGPSILRIQQVVRGDSAAYFCASSTRDSETQYFGPGTRLLVL.

The chain has TRBV7-8 and TRBJ2-5, with 7 bases that match TRBD2. The trim removed 5 bases at V and 2 bases at J, leaving 14 bases unmatched. Germline assignment: CDR1 SGHVS and CDR2 FQNEAQ. The CDR3 totals 17 residues. The CDR3: CASSRTGGSLRQETQYF. The DNA of the CDR3 is TGTGCCAGCAGCCGAACGGGGGGATCTCTACGACAAGAGACCCAGTACTTC.

The chain couples TRBV6-1 to TRBJ2-3, with D unclear. With 10 bases removed from V and 6 bases from J, the gap between germline ends came to 11 bases. This CDR3 is 11 amino acids long. Germline V gives CDR1 MNHNS, CDR2 SASEGT. The CDR3 DNA reads TGTGCCACGACGCGCGCGGATACGCAGTATTTT. Translation: CATTRADTQYF.

This clonotype has a handful of counts. The V and J genes are TRBV2 and TRBJ1-1; 9 bases are shared with TRBD1. The J segment lost 4 bases and the V segment lost 6 bases, leaving 0 bases of the junction unmatched. The CDR3 is 12 amino acids. Germline V gene sequence: CDR1 SNHLY, CDR2 FYNNEI. This CDR3 reads CASRGQGTEAFF. The CDR3 bases are TGTGCCAGCAGGGGACAGGGCACTGAAGCTTTCTTT.

The genes are TRBV20-1 and TRBJ1-1, with 7 bases aligning to TRBD1. Germline CDR1 is DFQATT and CDR2 is SNEGSKA (reference sequence). There are 13 residues in the CDR3. Losses at the gene ends were 2 bases for V and 8 bases for J; bases not matched to a gene: 8. CDR3 DNA: TGCAGTGCTAGACTCAGACAGGGCACCGAAGCTTTCTTT. Translated: CSARLRQGTEAFF.

This chain links TRBV28 with TRBJ1-1; D gene ambiguous. Germline CDR1 reads MDHEN; CDR2 reads SYDVKM. The V gene lost 8 bases and the J gene lost 0 bases, with 7 bases spanning the gap. The CDR3 is 12 amino acids. The CDR3 DNA sequence: TGTGCCAGCGGAGTGATGAACACTGAAGCTTTCTTT. It yields the protein CASGVMNTEAFF.

This chain uses TRBV6-1 with TRBJ1-6, with D possibly being TRBD1 (6 bases). The CDR3 length is 15 residues. Trimming pared 4 bases from V and 9 bases from J, leaving 16 bases between. From germline, CDR1 is MNHNS and CDR2 SASEGT. The CDR3 region is CASSGGTPSGSPLHF. CDR3 bases: TGTGCCAGCAGTGGGGGGACACCTTCGGGTTCACCCCTCCACTTT.

This clonotype was observed a handful of times. V usage is TRBV27 and J usage is TRBJ1-1, with D unresolved. This CDR3 region has 17 residues. With 2 bases removed from V and 3 bases from J, the gap between germline ends came to 19 bases. CDR1 MNHEY and CDR2 SMNVEV come from the germline V gene (reference sequence). CDR3 in amino acids: CASSLRTRIGGDTEAFF. CDR3 bases: TGTGCCAGCAGTTTACGTACGAGGATCGGTGGGGACACTGAAGCTTTCTTT.

This clonotype has a handful of counts. The rearrangement uses TRBV6-2 or TRBV6-3 and TRBJ2-1, with 9 bases fitting TRBD2. The V and J ends lost 0 bases and 5 bases, in that order; junction bases with no gene match: 2. Germline CDR1 reads MNHEY; CDR2 reads SVGEGT. The CDR3 length is 15 residues. In DNA form, the CDR3 reads TGTGCCAGCAGTTACTCGGTAGCGGGGGACAATGAGCAGTTCTTC. As protein: CASSYSVAGDNEQFF.

The chain joins TRBV7-2 to TRBJ1-3; maybe TRBD1 (5 bases). CDR3 length: 17 residues. CDR1 and CDR2 from the germline V gene are SGHTA and FQGNSA. Trimming removed 2 bases at V and 1 base at J, with 15 bases between. The CDR3 sequence: CASSLYSGVGSGNTIYF. CDR3 nucleotides: TGTGCCAGCAGCTTATATTCGGGGGTGGGATCTGGAAACACCATATATTTT.

This rearrangement joins TRBV6-1 to TRBJ1-1; D unresolved. There are 13 residues in the CDR3. Germline CDR1 reads MNHNS; CDR2 reads SASEGT. V was clipped by 6 bases and J by 3 bases, with 11 bases between them. CDR3 DNA: TGTGCCAGCAGCCTCGGGTGGGACACTGAAGCTTTCTTT. Protein sequence: CASSLGWDTEAFF.

In this sample, this clonotype turned up a few times. This chain links TRBV6-1 with TRBJ1-5, with D hard to call. The V gene's germline CDR1 is MNHNS and CDR2 SASEGT. The V end was cut by 6 bases, the J end by 5 bases, with 20 bases between. The CDR3 spans 16 residues. CDR3 DNA: TGTGCCAGCAGGATTAACGTAGACGCCGTTCATCAGCCCCAGCATTTT. It encodes CASRINVDAVHQPQHF.